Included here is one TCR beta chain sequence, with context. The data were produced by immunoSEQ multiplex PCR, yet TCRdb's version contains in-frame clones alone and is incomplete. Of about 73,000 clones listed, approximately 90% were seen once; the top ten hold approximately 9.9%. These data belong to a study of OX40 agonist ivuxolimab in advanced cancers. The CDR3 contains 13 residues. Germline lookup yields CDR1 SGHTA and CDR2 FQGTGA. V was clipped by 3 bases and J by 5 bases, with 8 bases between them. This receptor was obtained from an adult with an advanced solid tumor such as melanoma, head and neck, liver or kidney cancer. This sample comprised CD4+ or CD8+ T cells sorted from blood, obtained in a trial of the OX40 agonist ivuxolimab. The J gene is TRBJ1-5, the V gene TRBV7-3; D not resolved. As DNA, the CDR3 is TGTGCCAGCAGCTTGGGTCGGGATCAGCCCCAGCATTTT. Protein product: CASSLGRDQPQHF.